This TCR beta chain originates from a study of blood T cell repertoires in COVID-19. Exposed participants came across a COVID-19 case within 2 weeks before study entry. Germline V gene lookup returns CDR1 SGHRS and CDR2 YFSETQ. V was clipped by 3 bases and J by 4 bases, with 16 bases between them. This CDR3 has 15 residues. As originally analysed: Reference gene primer amplification gave estimated nucleated cell counts. TCRdb's copy holds only in-frame clones and misses some; the assay was immunoSEQ multiplex PCR. That table furnishes V, J and clone size, whereas the DNA furnished D and trimming. The table has under 250,000 clones, around 82% seen once.

This clonotype was sampled from a woman in her 40s who had been exposed to COVID-19. The source material was PBMCs or T cells enriched from blood (not recorded which). This sequence joins TRBV5-1 and TRBJ1-1; D perhaps matches TRBD1 (6 bases). The CDR3 loop reads CASSSTAGASTEAFF. The DNA for the CDR3 is TGCGCCAGCAGCTCGACGGCGGGGGCTAGCACTGAAGCTTTCTTT.